The 15 T cell receptor beta chains below were found in one sample sequenced in a study of shared clonotypes between healthy human individuals. This table comes from immunoSEQ multiplex PCR, and its TCRdb copy is limited to in-frame clones, with some not included. The repertoire holds over a million clones, with roughly 80% as singletons. Sequencing input: memory CD4+ T cells sorted from blood. Subset given: CD45RA-negative fraction. Receptors originate from a man between 18 and 35 years old in good health.

V and J are TRBV4-1 and TRBJ1-5, with TRBD1 identical over 11 bases. The CDR3 spans 15 residues. The germline CDR1 and CDR2 sequences are MGHRA and YSYEKL. Trimming at V came to 3 bases and at J to 5 bases, leaving 3 bases not matched to a gene. CDR3 DNA: TGCGCCAGCAGCCACCGGACAGGGGGCGATCAGCCCCAGCATTTT. Its translation is CASSHRTGGDQPQHF.

This rearrangement joins TRBV29-1 to TRBJ2-7; D is unclear. V was shortened by 6 bases and J by 2 bases, with 17 bases between the two germline ends. Germline V CDR1 and CDR2: SQVTM, ANQGSEA. The CDR3 totals 14 residues. The CDR3 reads CSVLQALLTYEQYF. In DNA, the CDR3 is TGCAGCGTATTGCAGGCCCTCCTCACCTACGAGCAGTACTTC.

In the case of this clone: The identical CDR3 is also encoded by other nucleotide sequences in the sample. The rearrangement links TRBV7-9 to TRBJ1-1, with D perhaps TRBD1 (6 bases). V dropped 2 bases and J dropped 8 bases, with 9 bases sitting between them. Looked up from germline, CDR1 is SEHNR and CDR2 is FQNEAQ (reference sequence). The CDR3 loop spans 12 amino acids. The CDR3 nucleotides read TGTGCCAGCAGCTTATCGGGGACAGAAGCTTTCTTT. Translating it yields CASSLSGTEAFF.

V is TRBV18 and J is TRBJ1-2; a possible D gene is TRBD1 (5 bases). The ends were cut back, 3 bases at V and 8 bases at J, with 10 bases in the middle. Germline values: CDR1 KGHSH, CDR2 LQKENI. The CDR3 is made up of 12 amino acids. The CDR3 sequence is CASSPEGLGYTF. The CDR3 bases are TGTGCCAGCTCACCGGAGGGGCTGGGCTACACCTTC.

The chain links TRBV7-2 to TRBJ1-2; D is unclear. Trimming removed 3 bases from V and 8 bases from J, with 7 bases in between. Germline values: CDR1 SGHTA, CDR2 FQGNSA. This CDR3 contains 11 residues. For the CDR3, the DNA is TGTGCCAGCAGCTTCCATAGGGGCTACACCTTC. Translating gives CASSFHRGYTF. The full variable domain, in which reference TRBV7-2 and TRBJ1-2 provide the parts outside the CDR3, is GAGVSQSPSNKVTEKGKDVELRCDPISGHTALYWYRQSLGQGLEFLIYFQGNSAPDKSGLPSDRFSAERTGGSVSTLTIQRTQQEDSAVYLCASSFHRGYTFGSGTRLTVV.

Turning to this clone: A read error is likely here: a far larger clone is one base away. This CDR3 is also generated by other DNA sequences in the sample. The chain carries TRBV27 and TRBJ2-6; no clear D gene. V was shortened by 4 bases and J by 0 bases, with 1 base between the two germline ends. The CDR3 spans 13 residues. In germline, CDR1 is MNHEY, CDR2 SMNVEV (reference sequence). CDR3 region: CASSSSGANVLTF. The DNA for the CDR3 is TGTGCCAGCAGTTCCTCTGGGGCCAACGTCCTGACTTTC.

The gene calls are TRBV5-1 and TRBJ2-3; a possible D gene is TRBD2 (6 bases). Trimming took off 4 bases at V and 2 bases at J, with 11 bases between the two ends. The germline CDR1 and CDR2 sequences are SGHRS and YFSETQ. The CDR3 is made up of 14 amino acids. CDR3 protein: CASSEGLYTDTQYF. The CDR3 coding sequence is TGCGCCAGCAGCGAGGGACTCTACACAGATACGCAGTATTTT.

The J gene is TRBJ1-2, the V gene TRBV2, with D perhaps TRBD1 (5 bases). The CDR3 runs 13 residues. The V end was cut by 4 bases, the J end by 2 bases, with 8 bases between. Germline-derived CDR1 and CDR2 are SNHLY and FYNNEI. The CDR3 DNA is TGTGCCAGCAGTGCGGGACGGAACTATGGCTACACCTTC. This sequence encodes CASSAGRNYGYTF.

The chain joins TRBV7-2 to TRBJ2-7; 9 nucleotides agree with TRBD2. The CDR3 is made up of 17 amino acids. The V gene end was trimmed by 5 bases and the J gene end by 4 bases; junction bases not matched to a gene: 15. CDR1 and CDR2 (germline): SGHTA, FQGNSA. The CDR3 nucleotides read TGTGCCAGCAGCCAACCCGGGACTAGCAGTTGGAGTTACGAGCAGTACTTC. It translates to CASSQPGTSSWSYEQYF.

Many counts were recorded for this clone. This chain uses TRBV4-1 with TRBJ1-3; D is unresolved. Germline CDR1 MGHRA, CDR2 YSYEKL. The CDR3 runs to 16 residues. Trimming left V 4 bases short and J 0 bases short, with 13 bases between. CDR3 DNA sequence: TGCGCCAGCAGCCTAGAGGGCCCCCACTCTGGAAACACCATATATTTT. Its translation: CASSLEGPHSGNTIYF.

A word on this clone: Other DNA variants within this sample encode the same CDR3. The chain employs TRBV4-1 and TRBJ1-2, with unresolved D. CDR3 length equals 13 residues. Germline V lookup: CDR1 MGHRA, CDR2 YSYEKL. Between the trimmed V and J ends, which lost 0 bases and 5 bases, there was a span of 7 bases. This CDR3 is CASSQDRFYGYTF. In DNA form, the CDR3 reads TGCGCCAGCAGCCAAGATAGGTTTTATGGCTACACCTTC.

The chain employs TRBV30 and TRBJ1-1; 10 nucleotides line up with TRBD1. CDR3 length: 14 residues. Per the germline V gene, CDR1 is GTSNPN and CDR2 is SVGIG (reference sequence). V shed 5 bases, J shed 7 bases, and the junction held 10 bases outside the gene matches. Here the CDR3 reads CAWGKGQGYDEAFF. The CDR3 nucleotides read TGTGCCTGGGGGAAGGGACAGGGGTATGATGAAGCTTTCTTT.

The J gene is TRBJ2-7, the V gene TRBV10-3; D is perhaps TRBD1 (6 bases). CDR3 length equals 13 residues. Germline V lookup: CDR1 ENHRY, CDR2 SYGVKD. The V gene lost 3 bases and the J gene lost 3 bases, with 9 bases spanning the gap. The CDR3 spells CAISDGQIYEQYF. DNA of the CDR3: TGTGCCATCAGTGACGGACAGATCTACGAGCAGTACTTC.

The V call is TRBV18, the J call TRBJ1-6; TRBD1 matches 7 bases. Germline-derived CDR1 and CDR2 are KGHSH and LQKENI. The CDR3 has 15 residues. With V trimmed by 2 bases and J by 10 bases, 8 bases remained unmatched. The CDR3 DNA reads TGTGCCAGCTCACCAGAAAGGGGGCGGGGGTCACCCCTCCACTTT. Protein: CASSPERGRGSPLHF. Variable domain in full (rest from reference TRBV18 and TRBJ1-6): NAGVMQNPRHLVRRRGQEARLRCSPMKGHSHVYWYRQLPEEGLKFMVYLQKENIIDESGMPKERFSAEFPKEGPSILRIQQVVRGDSAAYFCASSPERGRGSPLHFGNGTRLTVT.

The chain couples TRBV7-6 to TRBJ2-7; D not certain. Trimming left V 5 bases short and J 6 bases short, with 8 bases between. The germline V gene encodes CDR1 SGHVS and CDR2 FNYEAQ. This CDR3 is built from 11 residues. CDR3 amino acids: CASSTYLEQYF. The CDR3 DNA reads TGTGCCAGCAGCACCTACCTCGAGCAGTACTTC.